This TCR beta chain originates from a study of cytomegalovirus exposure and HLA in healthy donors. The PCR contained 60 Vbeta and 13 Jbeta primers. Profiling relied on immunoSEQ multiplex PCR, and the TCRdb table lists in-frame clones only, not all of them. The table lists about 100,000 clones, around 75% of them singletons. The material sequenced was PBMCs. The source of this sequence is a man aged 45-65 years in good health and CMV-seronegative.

CDR3 coding DNA: TGTGCCAGCAGCTCCGACCGACAGGCCCTTGGGGAGACCCAGTACTTC. This sequence encodes CASSSDRQALGETQYF. The rearrangement joins TRBV13 to TRBJ2-5, with a tentative D call TRBD1 (6 bases). This CDR3 comprises 16 residues. The germline CDR1 and CDR2 sequences are PRHDT and FYEKMQ (reference sequence). Between the trimmed V and J ends, which lost 4 bases and 5 bases, there was a span of 20 bases.